This T cell receptor beta chain derives from a study of T cell repertoires in cytomegalovirus infection. Overall study: Both recently identified HLA-C-restricted and well-studied HLA-B-restricted CMV epitopes were used in the study. General study findings and limits: Ex vivo, HLA-C-restricted CMV-specific TCR beta clonotypes prevailed over the rest of the response.

Details on this clonotype: The target antigen is unknown.

V trimming: 0 bases; J trimming: 6 bases; junction bases outside the gene matches: 6. CDR3 length equals 16 residues. TCRdb processed the reads anew with MiXCR; each CDR3 protein has one entry. The repertoire includes hundreds of thousands of distinct CDR3 sequences, 33% of them detected once, and around a sixth sits in the top ten. The source of this sequence is a human donor in good health (CMV status not recorded). Some clones in this sample may be carry-over from other donors' samples. The sample here was cultured PBMCs, taken from culture after CMV antigen stimulation. The genes are TRBV12-3 or TRBV12-4 and TRBJ2-1, with 9 bases lining up with TRBD2. The CDR3 bases are TGTGCCAGCAGTTTAGCGTACAGCGGGGGGACCAATGAGCAGTTCTTC. Protein sequence: CASSLAYSGGTNEQFF.